This entry concerns a single T cell receptor beta chain. What it binds is unknown. Generated by immunoSEQ multiplex PCR, the TCRdb table keeps only in-frame clones and is missing some. The table lists about 43,000 clones, around 87% of them singletons. This sample is drawn from a study of OX40 agonist ivuxolimab in advanced cancers. Overall study: The study enrolled dose-escalation patients with hepatocellular carcinoma, melanoma, renal cell or head and neck cancer. Partial responses were recorded for three patients, including one with hepatocellular carcinoma and two with cutaneous melanoma. Overall study results and limits: CD4+ T cells averaged fewer expanded clones than CD8+ T cells.

V lost 4 bases and J lost 0; bases outside the gene matches: 12. Germline CDR1 and CDR2: LNHDA and SQIVND (reference sequence). The CDR3 consists of 21 residues. At baseline, cycle 4 day 1, and cycle 7 day 1, blood was sampled. The chain employs TRBV19 and TRBJ2-1; 16 bases line up with TRBD2. The clonotype originates from an adult with an advanced solid tumor such as melanoma, head and neck, liver or kidney cancer. Specimen: CD4+ or CD8+ T cells sorted from blood, collected in a trial of the OX40 agonist ivuxolimab. CDR3 in amino acids: CASSNPGTSGGARGSYNEQFF. The CDR3 DNA is TGTGCCAGTAGTAACCCTGGGACTAGCGGGGGGGCCCGAGGCTCCTACAATGAGCAGTTCTTC.